The subject of this entry is one TCR beta chain. This clonotype has a handful of counts. Its antigen remains unidentified. Base-call qualities are not available, and no considerably larger clone is one nucleotide away. This record belongs to a study of T-cell memory formation after mild COVID-19 (dated by TCRdb to the early 2020s). About the study as a whole: TCR sequence clusters from the two donors were largely donor specific. In a couple of donors, T-cell clones that expanded and contracted after mild COVID-19 were followed by sequencing TCRalpha and TCRbeta repertoires longitudinally. Two young, previously healthy adult volunteers made up the cohort, one male and one female.

Overall results and qualifications from the work: The detection of some responding clones in pre-infection memory suggests that pre-existing cross-reactive memory T cells joined the SARS-CoV-2 response. Clones contracting from day 15 to 85 had balanced CD4/CD8 phenotypes, while a second wave expanding from day 15 to 37 was biased towards CD4+. The second-wave clones that peaked on day 37 were not confirmed to be SARS-CoV-2 specific. The study included only a couple of mild cases, and larger cohorts that include severe cases with pre-infection samples were judged to be necessary. Contracting CD4+ clones were located mainly in the CM and EM memory subsets, whereas CD8+ clones were found to be enriched in EMRA.

This sample was sequenced with an Illumina NovaSeq 6000. cDNA libraries for TCRalpha and TCRbeta were prepared by 5'RACE using constant-segment primers, with sample barcodes and unique molecular identifiers added. RNA was extracted from every sample with Trizol reagent. The libraries were amplified in two PCR steps, and the second step added a second sample barcode and Illumina TruSeq adapters. Sequencing of libraries was performed on an Illumina NovaSeq with 2 x 150 bp paired-end reads. For the original study's pipeline: With migec v1.2.7, reads were demultiplexed and then collapsed into UMI-guided consensus sequences. Using mixcr v2.1.11, UMI consensuses were aligned to TRA and TRB V and J templates and then assembled into clonotypes. A clonotype was counted as expanded or contracted only if both edgeR and NoisET called the change significant, with noise models trained on biological replicates. For edgeR calls, the cutoffs were a false discovery rate-adjusted p below 0.01 and a log2 fold-change threshold of 1. As an exploratory analysis of dynamics, max-normalized trajectories of the 1000 most abundant clonotypes were examined with PCA combined with hierarchical clustering. Separately sequenced CD4+ and CD8+ repertoires were used to assign the CD4 or CD8 phenotype of responding clones. TCRdb ran its own pipeline on the public reads, namely fastp trimming at Q25 and MiXCR clone calling, and kept in-frame beta chains. Each entry merges the rows of one CDR3 protein and shows their most common DNA and genes. These V and J calls derive from TCRdb rather than the authors' analysis. In all, the sample holds approximately 560,000 distinct CDR3 sequences, and approximately 15% of those were seen once. The ten largest account for approximately 8.1% of the sample.

V is pruned by 4 bases and J by 6 bases, leaving 1 base of the junction without a gene match. The CDR3 runs 13 residues from the cysteine to the phenylalanine. The only DNA kept is the CDR3, 39 bases in frame from the first base. For CDR1 and CDR2, the germline V gene lists SGHRS and YFSETQ. Ficoll-Paque density gradient centrifugation was the method used to isolate PBMCs. The receptor's source is an adult woman who had mild COVID-19 (a few samples of this study predate the infection). The sample titles of this study are shuffled in the database, so cell type and time point are left out; the donor was told from shared clones. Recombination linked TRBV5-1 to TRBJ1-4; 9 central bases correspond to TRBD1. The source material was PBMCs or a T cell subset sorted from them (not recorded which). The CDR3 region: CASSRTGDEKLFF. The sequenced DNA is TGCGCCAGCAGCCGGACAGGGGATGAAAAACTGTTTTTT.